These 6 T cell receptor beta chains were sequenced from one sample in a study of prognosis after radiotherapy for stage I lung cancer (TCRdb year 2021). TCRdb shows the sequencer as Illumina HiSeq 3000. The TCR beta CDR3 region was amplified from genomic DNA by two rounds of multiplex PCR. In the first round of PCR, primers specific to each TRBV and TRBJ gene were used, and the primer sequences are filed in Chinese patent CN105087789A. TCRdb took the public reads, trimmed them with fastp at Q25, ran MiXCR for clone calling and kept in-frame beta chains. Every distinct CDR3 protein forms one entry, paired with its most common genes and DNA. Recorded for this sample are some 34,000 distinct CDR3 sequences; under 40% of them occurred a single time. Approximately 15% of the sample goes to the ten largest clones. This specimen consisted of PBMCs, obtained before or after stereotactic body radiation therapy (not recorded which). The receptors stem from a donor over 45 with non-small cell lung cancer.

This clonotype has ten or more counts. This chain joins TRBV19 and TRBJ1-5; 7 positions match TRBD1. Germline loops: CDR1 LNHDA, CDR2 SQIVND (reference sequence). Trimming took 5 bases from V and 3 from J; bases not matched to a gene: 10. The CDR3 has 16 residues. The CDR3 here is CASSPRQGGLNQPQHF. CDR3 in DNA: TGTGCCAGTAGTCCGCGACAGGGAGGTCTCAATCAGCCCCAGCATTTT.

In its sample, this clonotype was seen a few times. This may come from a read error, since a much larger clone is one base off. This rearrangement joins TRBV5-4 to TRBJ2-6; 8 bases agree with TRBD1. V dropped 4 bases and J dropped 3; count of bases not matched to a gene: 9. CDR1 is SGHNT and CDR2 is YYREEE in the germline V gene (reference sequence). The CDR3 loop spans 17 amino acids. CDR3 sequence: CASSGGQGYYGANVLTF. The CDR3 coding sequence is TGTGCCAGCAGCGGCGGACAGGGATATTATGGGGCCAACGTCCTGACTTTC.

This clonotype was observed a few times. The rearrangement links TRBV18 to TRBJ2-5, with D possibly called TRBD1 or TRBD2 (6 bases each). CDR1 is KGHSH and CDR2 is LQKENI in the germline V gene. V was pared by 0 bases and J by 2 bases, with 28 bases between. CDR3 length equals 21 residues. The CDR3 is CASSPPLVPLPSTGGQETQYF. CDR3 in DNA: TGTGCCAGCTCACCACCTCTAGTCCCCCTCCCCTCGACAGGAGGGCAAGAGACCCAGTACTTC. The full variable domain, completed using reference TRBV18 and TRBJ2-5, is NAGVMQNPRHLVRRRGQEARLRCSPMKGHSHVYWYRQLPEEGLKFMVYLQKENIIDESGMPKERFSAEFPKEGPSILRIQQVVRGDSAAYFCASSPPLVPLPSTGGQETQYFGPGTRLLVL.

Many counts were recorded for this clonotype. The CDR3 DNA follows: TGTGCCAGCTTCCGGGACAGGAATAATGAAAAACTGTTTTTT. It specifies CASFRDRNNEKLFF. J is TRBJ1-4 and V is TRBV28, with 8 bases fitting TRBD1. J lost 4 bases, V lost 8 bases, and 6 bases had no gene match. The CDR3 loop spans 14 amino acids. Germline V CDR1 and CDR2: MDHEN, SYDVKM.

With regard to this clonotype: This clone may be a read error of a much larger clone one base away. The chain uses TRBV2 and TRBJ2-3; 16 positions match TRBD2. The V and J ends lost 6 bases and 5 bases, in that order; junction bases with no gene match: 17. The CDR3 totals 20 residues. Germline lookup yields CDR1 SNHLY and CDR2 FYNNEI. The CDR3 DNA is TGTGCCAGCAGCTACCCGGGACTAGCGGGAGGGCAGGATTCCAAAGATACGCAGTATTTT. Translated, it gives CASSYPGLAGGQDSKDTQYF.

This clonotype was counted at least ten times. The chain carries TRBV5-6 and TRBJ1-5, with D possibly matching TRBD1 (6 bases). The CDR3 is made up of 14 amino acids. Germline assignment: CDR1 SGHDT and CDR2 YYEEEE. V shed 4 bases and J shed 5 bases, with 13 bases lying between them. For the CDR3, the DNA is TGTGCCAGCAGCCGTAAAAACAGGGATCAGCCCCAGCATTTT. It encodes CASSRKNRDQPQHF.